Sequencing of this T cell receptor (beta chain) was carried out in a study of CD8 T cells in Susac syndrome. Trimming cost V 5 bases and J 1 base, with 8 bases left between them. The germline CDR1 and CDR2 sequences are GTSNPN and SVGIG (reference sequence). The CDR3 extends over 12 amino acids. TEMRA cells were FACS-enriched, and CD8+ and CD4+ T cells were isolated negatively. Random hexamers were used to reverse transcribe the RNA input (roughly 0.5 to 1 ug). One entry per CDR3 protein, called by TCRdb with MiXCR from the immunoSEQ multiplex PCR reads. The sample carries under 150,000 distinct CDR3 sequences, roughly 94% recorded once.

V usage is TRBV30 and J usage is TRBJ1-1; D possibly corresponds to TRBD1 (6 bases). This TCR derives from a human donor with multiple sclerosis. Sequencing was carried out using CD4+ T cells from PBMCs. The CDR3 loop reads CAWGGGNTEAFF. In DNA form, the CDR3 reads TGTGCCTGGGGGGGCGGGAACACTGAAGCTTTCTTT. Full variable domain (missing parts from reference TRBV30 and TRBJ1-1): SQTIHQWPATLVQPVGSPLSLECTVEGTSNPNLYWYRQAAGRGLQLLFYSVGIGQISSEVPQNLSASRPQDRQFILSSKKLLLSDSGFYLCAWGGGNTEAFFGQGTRLTVV.